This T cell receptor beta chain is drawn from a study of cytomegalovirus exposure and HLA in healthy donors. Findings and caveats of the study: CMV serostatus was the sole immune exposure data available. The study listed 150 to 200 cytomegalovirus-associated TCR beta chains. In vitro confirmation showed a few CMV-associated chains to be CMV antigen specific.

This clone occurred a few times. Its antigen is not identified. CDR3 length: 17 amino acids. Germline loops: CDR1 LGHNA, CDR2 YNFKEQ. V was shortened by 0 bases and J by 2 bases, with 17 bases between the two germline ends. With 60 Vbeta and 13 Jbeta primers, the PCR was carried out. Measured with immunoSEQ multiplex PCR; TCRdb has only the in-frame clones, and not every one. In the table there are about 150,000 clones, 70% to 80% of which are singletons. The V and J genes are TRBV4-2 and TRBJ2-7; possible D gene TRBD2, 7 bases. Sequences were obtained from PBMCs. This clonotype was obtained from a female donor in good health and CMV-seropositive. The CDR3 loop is CASSQDSGGGNTYEQYF. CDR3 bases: TGTGCCAGCAGCCAAGATTCTGGGGGGGGCAACACCTACGAGCAGTACTTC.